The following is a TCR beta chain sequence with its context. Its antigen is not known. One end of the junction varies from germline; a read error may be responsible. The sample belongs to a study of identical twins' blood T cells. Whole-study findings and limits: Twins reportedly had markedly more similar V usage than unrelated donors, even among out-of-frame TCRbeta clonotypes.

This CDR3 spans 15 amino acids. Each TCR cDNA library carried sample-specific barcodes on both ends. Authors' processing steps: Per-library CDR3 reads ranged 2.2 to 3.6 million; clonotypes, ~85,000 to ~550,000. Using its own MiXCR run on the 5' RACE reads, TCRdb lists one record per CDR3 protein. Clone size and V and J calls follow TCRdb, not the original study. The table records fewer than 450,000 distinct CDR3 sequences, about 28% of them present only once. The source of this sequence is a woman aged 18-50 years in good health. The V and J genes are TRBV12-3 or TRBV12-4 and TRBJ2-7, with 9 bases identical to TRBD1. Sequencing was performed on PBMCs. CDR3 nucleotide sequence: TGTGCCATCAGTCCGGAGACAGGGGGAAACTACGAGCAGTACTTC. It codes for CAISPETGGNYEQYF.